One and the same sample provided the 32 T cell receptor beta chains below, sequenced in a study of human T cells and chemical hapten exposure. Time point described: patch test 2, 6 weeks after DPC sensitization. As to treatment: therapeutic diphenylcyclopropenone sensitization with weekly scalp DPC. TCRdb ran MiXCR on the RACE reads and lists one entry per CDR3 protein. The sample records about 84,000 distinct CDR3 sequences, 8.5% to 12% being singletons. Material: whole blood, obtained in connection with sensitization to the hapten diphenylcyclopropenone (DPC). These receptors all come from a woman aged 50 to 60 with alopecia areata. Some clones in this sample may be carry-over from other donors' samples.

This clonotype occurred many times. Relative to the germline gene, one junction end is altered; a read error may explain this. The rearrangement uses TRBV28 and TRBJ2-4, with D possibly matching TRBD1 (6 bases). CDR3 length: 11 amino acids. Per the germline V gene, CDR1 is MDHEN and CDR2 is SYDVKM. In DNA, the CDR3 is TGTGCCAGCAGTTTGGCAGCGGACAGTTGCTTC. This codes for CASSLAADSCF.

In this sample, this clonotype turned up many times. The chain has TRBV29-1 and TRBJ2-3; 9 bases are a match to TRBD2. Trimming cost V 4 bases and J 4 bases; bases outside gene matches: 12. In germline, CDR1 is SQVTM, CDR2 ANQGSEA. This CDR3 is built from 16 residues. CDR3 nucleotides: TGCAGCGTTGGGTGGGCTAGCGGGGACCCTTCAGATACGCAGTATTTT. It translates to CSVGWASGDPSDTQYF.

The rearrangement joins TRBV3-1 to TRBJ2-7; D not resolved. Trimming pared 4 bases from V and 6 bases from J, leaving 13 bases between. CDR3 length equals 13 residues. Germline V gene lookup returns CDR1 LGHDT and CDR2 YNNKEL (reference sequence). In DNA form, the CDR3 reads TGTGCCAGCAGCCTTCGGGCGCCGGGCGAGCAGTACTTC. Residues: CASSLRAPGEQYF.

This clonotype was counted at least ten times. This chain joins TRBV5-5 and TRBJ1-4, with 9 bases matching TRBD1. The CDR3 spans 20 residues. V was pared by 1 base and J by 5 bases, with 18 bases of the junction left unmatched. From germline, CDR1 is SGHKS and CDR2 YYEKEE (reference sequence). The chain's CDR3 is CASSLRIPTGGGGENEKLFF. Here the CDR3 DNA reads TGTGCCAGCAGCTTGCGTATCCCCACAGGGGGCGGAGGGGAGAATGAAAAACTGTTTTTT.

This clonotype was detected a few times. V and J are TRBV6-6 and TRBJ2-7, with TRBD1 matching 11 bases. This CDR3 has 19 amino acids. Germline lookup yields CDR1 MNHNY and CDR2 SVGAGI (reference sequence). The V segment lost 6 bases and the J segment 3 bases; nucleotides outside the gene matches: 19. The DNA for the CDR3 is TGTGCCAGCAGAGGCTCCGGGACAGGGGGTAGAGCGGGAGTCTACGAGCAGTACTTC. It encodes CASRGSGTGGRAGVYEQYF.

This clonotype came up many times. The chain is built from TRBV28 and TRBJ2-3; 9 bases line up with TRBD2. The trim removed 3 bases at V and 6 bases at J, leaving 7 bases unmatched. Germline loops: CDR1 MDHEN, CDR2 SYDVKM. This CDR3 has 15 amino acids. CDR3 residues: CASSFTGLARDTQYF. In DNA form, the CDR3 reads TGTGCCAGCAGTTTCACGGGACTAGCAAGGGATACGCAGTATTTT.

This clonotype appeared many times. The chain combines TRBV11-2 with TRBJ2-2; D gene uncertain. Germline V gene data show CDR1 as SGHAT and CDR2 as FQNNGV. CDR3 length equals 15 residues. V was clipped by 3 bases and J by 2 bases, with 10 bases between them. CDR3 in DNA: TGTGCCAGCAGCTTCCGGACCACCAACACCGGGGAGCTGTTTTTT. As protein: CASSFRTTNTGELFF.

This clonotype has only a few counts. The chain has TRBV6-1 and TRBJ2-1, with 7 nucleotides matching TRBD2. The CDR3 is made up of 17 amino acids. Germline CDR1 reads MNHNS; CDR2 reads SASEGT. V shed 2 bases, J shed 7 bases, and the junction held 14 bases outside the gene matches. This chain's CDR3 is CASSEYPTSRSRNEQFF. The CDR3 DNA is TGTGCCAGCAGTGAATACCCGACTAGCCGGTCCCGTAATGAGCAGTTCTTC.

This clonotype was recorded a few times. J is TRBJ1-5 and V is TRBV20-1, with no clear D. Trimming left V 3 bases short and J 4 bases short, with 10 bases between. Germline CDR1 and CDR2: DFQATT and SNEGSKA (reference sequence). The CDR3 runs 13 residues. The CDR3 DNA sequence: TGCAGTGCTAGGAGCGTGGTGAATCAGCCCCAGCATTTT. Amino acid sequence: CSARSVVNQPQHF.

In its sample, this clonotype was seen many times. This chain joins TRBV7-2 and TRBJ2-1; 12 bases fit TRBD2. Germline values: CDR1 SGHTA, CDR2 FQGNSA. Trimming removed 4 bases from V and 4 bases from J; junction bases left unmatched: 5. CDR3 size: 16 residues. The CDR3 loop is CASSSLGLAGYNEQFF. Here the CDR3 DNA reads TGTGCCAGCAGCTCCCTCGGACTAGCGGGGTACAATGAGCAGTTCTTC.

The V call is TRBV27, the J call TRBJ2-5; TRBD2 might be the D (5 bases). In germline, CDR1 is MNHEY, CDR2 SMNVEV (reference sequence). V gave up 8 bases and J gave up 10 bases, with 11 bases separating them. CDR3 size: 10 residues. The CDR3 loop reads CASHPGDQYF. CDR3 bases: TGTGCCAGCCACCCCGGGGACCAGTACTTC.

This clonotype occurred many times. This sequence joins TRBV7-2 and TRBJ2-5; TRBD2 aligns across 10 bases. Germline assignment: CDR1 SGHTA and CDR2 FQGNSA. V was pared by 4 bases and J by 4 bases, with 6 bases of the junction left unmatched. The CDR3 covers 15 residues. As DNA, the CDR3 is TGTGCCAGCAGCTCTTCTAGCGGGAGTCTAGAGACCCAGTACTTC. Its protein product is CASSSSSGSLETQYF.

This clonotype was picked up many times. V usage is TRBV6-6 and J usage is TRBJ1-5; TRBD1 matches 7 bases. There are 13 residues in the CDR3. CDR1 is MNHNY and CDR2 is SVGAGI in the germline V gene (reference sequence). Trimming took 5 bases from V and 4 from J; bases not matched to a gene: 2. The CDR3 loop is CASSPQGNQPQHF. The CDR3 DNA reads TGTGCCAGCAGTCCACAGGGGAATCAGCCCCAGCATTTT.

The rearrangement uses TRBV20-1 and TRBJ2-1; 12 bases align to TRBD1. This CDR3 region has 15 residues. Germline CDR1 is DFQATT and CDR2 is SNEGSKA (reference sequence). V trimming: 4 bases; J trimming: 6 bases; junction bases outside the gene matches: 7. CDR3 in DNA: TGCAGTGCTACTACCGGGACAGGGGGCAGCAATGAGCAGTTCTTC. Its protein is CSATTGTGGSNEQFF.

This clonotype was counted ten times or more. The chain has TRBV7-9 and TRBJ2-7; 8 bases map to TRBD2. The CDR3 totals 13 residues. In germline, CDR1 is SEHNR, CDR2 FQNEAQ (reference sequence). With 2 bases clipped from V and 7 bases from J, the junction kept 4 bases outside the gene matches. The CDR3 sequence: CASSLSGGTEQYF. CDR3 bases: TGTGCCAGCAGCTTAAGCGGGGGTACGGAGCAGTACTTC.

This clonotype was seen at least ten times. The chain has TRBV7-9 and TRBJ1-4; TRBD1 might be the D (6 bases). V was clipped by 1 base and J by 8 bases, with 14 bases between them. CDR3 length equals 15 residues. CDR1 and CDR2 (germline): SEHNR, FQNEAQ (reference sequence). DNA for the CDR3: TGTGCCAGCAGCTTAGGCGACAGGTTGGGGGAAAAACTGTTTTTT. This translates into CASSLGDRLGEKLFF.

This clonotype was seen only a few times. The chain carries TRBV20-1 and TRBJ2-1; D possibly corresponds to TRBD1 (5 bases). The V end lost 4 bases, the J end lost 3 bases, and 13 bases lay between the germline ends. Germline assignment: CDR1 DFQATT and CDR2 SNEGSKA (reference sequence). CDR3 length: 14 residues. CDR3: CSAMVAGIYNEQFF. CDR3 in DNA: TGCAGTGCTATGGTAGCAGGGATCTACAATGAGCAGTTCTTC.

The chain combines TRBV7-2 with TRBJ2-3; a possible D gene is TRBD2 (5 bases). V lost 4 bases to trimming and J lost 0 bases, with 8 bases between them. This CDR3 spans 14 amino acids. Per the germline V gene, CDR1 is SGHTA and CDR2 is FQGNSA. CDR3 amino acids: CASSSQRSTDTQYF. The CDR3 nucleotides read TGTGCCAGCAGCTCCCAGCGGAGCACAGATACGCAGTATTTT.

At least ten counts were recorded for this clonotype. The chain couples TRBV3-1 to TRBJ2-3; D tentatively fits TRBD1 or TRBD2 (5 bases each). The CDR3 covers 17 residues. The germline V and J ends were trimmed by 0 bases and 2 bases, with 15 bases remaining between them. Germline V gene data show CDR1 as LGHDT and CDR2 as YNNKEL (reference sequence). The CDR3 DNA reads TGTGCCAGCAGCCAAGATATGTCGGGACGGGACACAGATACGCAGTATTTT. Translated: CASSQDMSGRDTDTQYF.

This clonotype was recorded many times. This chain connects TRBV6-5 to TRBJ2-2; D is undetermined. CDR3 size: 13 residues. The V and J ends lost 0 bases and 6 bases respectively, with 5 bases between them. CDR1 is MNHEY, CDR2 SVGAGI, per germline. CDR3 DNA sequence: TGTGCCAGCAGTTACTCCGTACCCGGGGAGCTGTTTTTT. Translating gives CASSYSVPGELFF.

Here the CDR3 reads CSARAGTGGYEQYF. CDR3 nucleotides: TGCAGTGCTAGAGCCGGGACAGGGGGCTACGAGCAGTACTTC. The chain joins TRBV20-1 to TRBJ2-7, with 11 bases fitting TRBD1. The CDR3 consists of 14 residues. CDR1 and CDR2 from the germline V gene are DFQATT and SNEGSKA (reference sequence). Germline trimming cut 1 base from V and 3 bases from J; bases unmatched to any gene: 2.

This clonotype was detected many times. The chain has TRBV29-1 and TRBJ1-3, with 9 nucleotides matching TRBD1. Germline CDR1 is SQVTM and CDR2 is ANQGSEA. The CDR3 length is 15 residues. V gave up 0 bases and J gave up 2 bases; unmatched junction bases: 2. The CDR3 sequence is CSVEDRDRAGNTIYF. CDR3 nucleotides: TGCAGCGTTGAAGACCGGGACAGGGCTGGAAACACCATATATTTT.

J is TRBJ1-6 and V is TRBV28; D is unresolved. With 6 bases removed from V and 7 bases from J, the gap between germline ends came to 16 bases. The CDR3 consists of 15 residues. Germline lookup yields CDR1 MDHEN and CDR2 SYDVKM. The CDR3 sequence: CASSPTTRPNSPLHF. The CDR3 DNA follows: TGTGCCAGCAGCCCCACGACAAGGCCCAATTCACCCCTCCACTTT.

The chain combines TRBV12-3 or TRBV12-4 with TRBJ1-6; the D is unclear. V was cut by 1 base and J by 9 bases, with 4 bases left in between. This CDR3 spans 12 amino acids. The CDR3 protein is CASSLGISPLHF. CDR3 nucleotide sequence: TGTGCCAGCAGTTTAGGGATTTCACCCCTCCACTTT.

This clonotype was seen at least ten times. The rearrangement joins TRBV28 to TRBJ1-2; maybe TRBD1 (5 bases). The ends were cut back, 4 bases at V and 5 bases at J, with 20 bases in the middle. Germline V lookup: CDR1 MDHEN, CDR2 SYDVKM. The CDR3 sequence is 16 residues long. Written as DNA, the CDR3 is TGTGCCAGCAGTTCTTTACTCCGGGACGGTTCGTATGGCTACACCTTC. It translates to CASSSLLRDGSYGYTF.

This clonotype was seen ten or more times. This chain joins TRBV24-1 and TRBJ2-4; 9 bases fit TRBD1. CDR3 size: 18 residues. CDR1 KGHDR and CDR2 SFDVKD come from the germline V gene. Unmatched junction bases numbered 10, after V lost 4 bases and J lost 1 base. CDR3 in DNA: TGTGCCACCAGTGACACCGGGACAGGGATGAGGGCCAAAAACATTCAGTACTTC. Translating gives CATSDTGTGMRAKNIQYF.

The rearrangement uses TRBV20-1 and TRBJ1-2; D perhaps matches TRBD1 (5 bases). Trimming removed 0 bases from V and 4 bases from J, with 18 bases in between. The length of the CDR3 is 16 residues. Germline assignment: CDR1 DFQATT and CDR2 SNEGSKA (reference sequence). Here the CDR3 DNA reads TGCAGTGCTAGAGATGGGAGGAACAGGATGCTCTATGGCTACACCTTC. Translation gives CSARDGRNRMLYGYTF.

This clonotype was recorded at least ten times. The J gene is TRBJ2-7, the V gene TRBV11-1; the D is unclear. CDR3 length: 14 residues. Germline V lookup: CDR1 SGHAT, CDR2 FQDESV (reference sequence). Trimming took off 0 bases at V and 3 bases at J, with 9 bases between the two ends. CDR3 DNA: TGTGCCAGCAGCTTAGCGCGCTCCAACTACGAGCAGTACTTC. Translation: CASSLARSNYEQYF.

This rearrangement joins TRBV7-9 to TRBJ1-1; D not certain. V lost 9 bases and J lost 6, with 8 bases in between. This CDR3 has 10 residues. The germline CDR1 and CDR2 sequences are SEHNR and FQNEAQ (reference sequence). The CDR3 reads CARDPSEAFF. DNA for the CDR3: TGTGCCAGGGACCCCTCTGAAGCTTTCTTT.

This clonotype was found many times. The rearrangement uses TRBV29-1 and TRBJ1-1, with D perhaps matching TRBD1 (5 bases). The V gene lost 7 bases and the J gene lost 1 base, with 13 bases spanning the gap. The germline V gene encodes CDR1 SQVTM and CDR2 ANQGSEA. This CDR3 is 13 amino acids long. CDR3 DNA sequence: TGCAGCGCCCCCGGGACGGGGAACACTGAAGCTTTCTTT. This sequence encodes CSAPGTGNTEAFF.

This clonotype has at least ten counts. The gene calls are TRBV29-1 and TRBJ2-7; no clear D. Germline CDR1 and CDR2: SQVTM and ANQGSEA. The CDR3 is 15 amino acids. Trimming shortened V by 1 base and J by 0 bases, and 13 bases separated the two germline ends. In DNA form, the CDR3 reads TGCAGCGTTGAAGGAACCAGCTCTGGCTCCTACGAGCAGTACTTC. It translates to CSVEGTSSGSYEQYF.

The chain joins TRBV3-1 to TRBJ2-7, with 8 bases lining up with TRBD1. Germline loops: CDR1 LGHDT, CDR2 YNNKEL (reference sequence). The J segment lost 3 bases and the V segment lost 4 bases, leaving 5 bases of the junction unmatched. This CDR3 comprises 14 residues. The CDR3 bases are TGTGCCAGCAGCCGTAGACAGGGGCGCTACGAGCAGTACTTC. This gives the protein CASSRRQGRYEQYF.